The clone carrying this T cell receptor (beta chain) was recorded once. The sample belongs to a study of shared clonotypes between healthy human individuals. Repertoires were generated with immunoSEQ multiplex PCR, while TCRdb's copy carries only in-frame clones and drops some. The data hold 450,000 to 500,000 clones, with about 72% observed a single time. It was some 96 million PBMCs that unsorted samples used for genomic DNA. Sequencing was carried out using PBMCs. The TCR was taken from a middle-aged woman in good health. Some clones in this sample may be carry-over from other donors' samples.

The CDR3 spells CASSPTTTAGTEQYF. CDR3 sequence (DNA): TGTGCCAGCAGCCCCACCACTACGGCGGGAACCGAGCAGTACTTC. The V gene is TRBV9, the J gene TRBJ2-7; a weak D match, TRBD2 (6 bases). There are 15 residues in the CDR3. Looked up from germline, CDR1 is SGDLS and CDR2 is YYNGEE. The V end was cut by 4 bases, the J end by 6 bases, with 20 bases between.